This T cell receptor (beta chain) appears in the sequencing data of a study of cytomegalovirus exposure and HLA in healthy donors. As to this clone: The antigen is undetermined.

13 Jbeta primers and 60 Vbeta primers were used for the PCR. Original handling: Unique TCR beta chains totaled some 80 million in a later count, with roughly 11 million of them shared. Clones were read by immunoSEQ multiplex PCR, and TCRdb kept only the in-frame ones, dropping some. V, J and clone size are taken as reported in that table, and D and trimming were inferred from the DNA itself. The sample holds tens of thousands of clones. Study-level results: Testing in vitro showed a few CMV-associated chains specific for CMV antigens. A missense DCLRE1C variant was associated with V- and J-gene trimming of TCR beta chains in a later analysis, and an independent cohort replicated the association. It was taken for granted in presence/absence analyses that sequencing depth across donors was roughly uniform.

Germline V gives CDR1 SGHRS, CDR2 YFSETQ. Trimming removed 1 base from V and 3 bases from J; junction bases left unmatched: 3. The CDR3 consists of 15 residues. The V and J genes are TRBV5-1 and TRBJ1-4, with 7 bases aligning to TRBD1. The sample comprised PBMCs. The source of this sequence is a man in his forties in good health and CMV-seronegative. The CDR3 here is CASSLTGEPNEKLFF. As DNA, the CDR3 is TGCGCCAGCAGCTTGACAGGGGAACCTAATGAAAAACTGTTTTTT.